These 19 T cell receptor beta chains came from one sample sequenced in a study of monozygotic twins with inflammatory bowel disease. Reprocessing the 5' RACE reads, TCRdb reports a single entry for every CDR3 protein and omits DNA. The ten top clones account for roughly 7%, within a sample of approximately 150,000 distinct CDR3 sequences. The sequencing sample was made of blood. The source is a human donor with ulcerative colitis or Crohn's disease, or a healthy co-twin of an affected twin (not recorded which).

This chain joins TRBV2 and TRBJ2-1. The CDR3 is 15 residues long. Germline CDR1 and CDR2: SNHLY and FYNNEI. The CDR3 reads CASSGRGSAYNEQFF.

The V and J genes are TRBV11-2 and TRBJ2-7; TCRdb calls TRBD2, which cannot be checked without DNA. There are 15 residues in the CDR3. Germline-derived CDR1 and CDR2 are SGHAT and FQNNGV. The CDR3 loop reads CASSWERGSSYEQYF.

This CDR3 is CASSLETSGGVNTQYF. The rearrangement uses TRBV5-1 and TRBJ2-3; the TRBD2 assignment by TCRdb is unverifiable without DNA. The germline V gene encodes CDR1 SGHRS and CDR2 YFSETQ. The CDR3 consists of 16 residues.

This sequence joins TRBV5-6 and TRBJ2-7; TCRdb's D gene call, TRBD2, goes unchecked for lack of DNA. Germline lookup yields CDR1 SGHDT and CDR2 YYEEEE. This CDR3 has 16 amino acids. The CDR3 sequence: CASSSALAGALYEQYF.

The chain combines TRBV11-2 with TRBJ2-3; TCRdb's D gene call, TRBD2, goes unchecked for lack of DNA. The length of the CDR3 is 17 residues. Germline loops: CDR1 SGHAT, CDR2 FQNNGV. CDR3 region: CASSLGPSSGKADTQYF.

The V call is TRBV10-3, the J call TRBJ1-2. Per the germline V gene, CDR1 is ENHRY and CDR2 is SYGVKD. This CDR3 is built from 14 residues. CDR3 sequence reads: CAISEAFGEGGYTF.

This chain connects TRBV5-8 to TRBJ2-5; TCRdb's D call of TRBD2 is untestable without DNA. The germline V gene encodes CDR1 SGHTS and CDR2 YDEGEE. CDR3 length: 13 residues. The CDR3 loop reads CAERTRVGETQYF.

This rearrangement joins TRBV12-3 or TRBV12-4 to TRBJ1-6. The CDR3 contains 14 residues. CDR3 sequence: CASSLATYNSPLHF.

The chain links TRBV20-1 to TRBJ2-1; absent DNA, TCRdb's TRBD1 call cannot be checked. The length of the CDR3 is 15 residues. CDR1 is DFQATT, CDR2 SNEGSKA, per germline (reference sequence). This CDR3 is CSARGSGGRYNEQFF.

The V call is TRBV9, the J call TRBJ1-2; lacking DNA, the TRBD1 call made by TCRdb goes unchecked. Germline CDR1 reads SGDLS; CDR2 reads YYNGEE. CDR3 length: 14 amino acids. CDR3 sequence reads: CASSVGLGGYGYTF. Filled out from reference TRBV9 and TRBJ1-2, the complete variable domain reads DSGVTQTPKHLITATGQRVTLRCSPRSGDLSVYWYQQSLDQGLQFLIQYYNGEERAKGNILERFSAQQFPDLHSELNLSSLELGDSALYFCASSVGLGGYGYTFGSGTRLTVV.

This chain connects TRBV30 to TRBJ2-7. The CDR3 is 20 amino acids. The germline gives CDR1 GTSNPN, CDR2 SVGIG (reference sequence). The CDR3 loop reads CAWSVVRHRAIARYSYEQYF. The whole variable domain, filled in from reference TRBV30 and TRBJ2-7, reads SQTIHQWPATLVQPVGSPLSLECTVEGTSNPNLYWYRQAAGRGLQLLFYSVGIGQISSEVPQNLSASRPQDRQFILSSKKLLLSDSGFYLCAWSVVRHRAIARYSYEQYFGPGTRLTVT.

The rearrangement joins TRBV19 to TRBJ2-3; the TCRdb call, TRBD1, lacks DNA for checking. The CDR3 runs to 16 residues. Germline values: CDR1 LNHDA, CDR2 SQIVND (reference sequence). This CDR3 reads CASSPRGRQGTDTQYF.

The rearrangement uses TRBV10-3 and TRBJ1-6. The CDR3 has 13 residues. Looked up from germline, CDR1 is ENHRY and CDR2 is SYGVKD. The CDR3 is CAISESGREPLHF.

The chain carries TRBV9 and TRBJ2-2; without DNA, the TCRdb call of TRBD1 cannot be checked. Germline CDR1 SGDLS, CDR2 YYNGEE. The length of the CDR3 is 15 residues. CDR3 region: CASSSGAQGTGELFF. Full variable domain (rest looked up from reference TRBV9 and TRBJ2-2): DSGVTQTPKHLITATGQRVTLRCSPRSGDLSVYWYQQSLDQGLQFLIQYYNGEERAKGNILERFSAQQFPDLHSELNLSSLELGDSALYFCASSSGAQGTGELFFGEGSRLTVL.

J is TRBJ2-7 and V is TRBV28; TCRdb's assignment of TRBD1 cannot be checked, as there is no DNA. Germline CDR1 reads MDHEN; CDR2 reads SYDVKM. The CDR3 covers 15 residues. The CDR3 here is CASSLSGTDFYEQYF.

The rearrangement links TRBV4-1 to TRBJ2-7; there is no DNA to check the TCRdb D call of TRBD1. The germline gives CDR1 MGHRA, CDR2 YSYEKL. The CDR3 spans 16 residues. The CDR3 loop reads CASSQDQGRLTYEQYF.

The V and J genes are TRBV5-1 and TRBJ1-1; the TCRdb D gene call, TRBD1, has no DNA to confirm it. CDR1 and CDR2 (germline): SGHRS, YFSETQ. The CDR3 runs to 14 residues. CDR3 in amino acids: CASYKGQGNTEAFF. Full variable domain (remainder filled in from reference TRBV5-1 and TRBJ1-1): KAGVTQTPRYLIKTRGQQVTLSCSPISGHRSVSWYQQTPGQGLQFLFEYFSETQRNKGNFPGRFSGRQFSNSRSEMNVSTLELGDSALYLCASYKGQGNTEAFFGQGTRLTVV.

The V and J genes are TRBV19 and TRBJ2-2; TCRdb gives TRBD2 as the D gene, but with no DNA this cannot be confirmed. The germline gives CDR1 LNHDA, CDR2 SQIVND (reference sequence). The CDR3 is 15 amino acids. CDR3 sequence: CASSYTGLNTGELFF.

The chain carries TRBV27 and TRBJ2-4; TCRdb designates TRBD1, a call that cannot be tested without DNA. The germline V gene encodes CDR1 MNHEY and CDR2 SMNVEV (reference sequence). This CDR3 comprises 13 residues. CDR3 sequence: CASSWDSKNIQYF.